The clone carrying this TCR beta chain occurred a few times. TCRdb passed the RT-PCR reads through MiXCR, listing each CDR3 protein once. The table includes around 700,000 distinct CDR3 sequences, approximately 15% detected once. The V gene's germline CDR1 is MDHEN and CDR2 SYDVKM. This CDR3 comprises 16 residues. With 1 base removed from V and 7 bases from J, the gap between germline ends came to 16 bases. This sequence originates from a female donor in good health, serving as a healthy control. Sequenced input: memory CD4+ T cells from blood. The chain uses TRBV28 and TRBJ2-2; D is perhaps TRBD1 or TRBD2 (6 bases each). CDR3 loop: CASSLFLVGGDGELFF. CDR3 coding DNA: TGTGCCAGCAGTTTATTTCTCGTCGGGGGCGACGGGGAGCTGTTTTTT.